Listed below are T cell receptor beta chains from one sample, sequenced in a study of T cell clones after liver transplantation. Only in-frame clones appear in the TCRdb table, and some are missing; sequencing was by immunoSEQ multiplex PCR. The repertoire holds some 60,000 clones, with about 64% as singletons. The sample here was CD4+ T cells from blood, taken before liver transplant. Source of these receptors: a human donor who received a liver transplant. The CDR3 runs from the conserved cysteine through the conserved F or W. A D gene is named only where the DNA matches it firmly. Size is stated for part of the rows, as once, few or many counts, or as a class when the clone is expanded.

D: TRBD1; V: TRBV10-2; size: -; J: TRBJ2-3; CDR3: CASSEGQGDTDTQYF; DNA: TGCGCCAGCAGTGAAGGACAGGGGGACACAGATACGCAGTATTTT
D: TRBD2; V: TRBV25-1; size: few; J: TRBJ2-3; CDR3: CASDRGGSSDTQYF; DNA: TGTGCCAGCGACCGGGGGGGAAGTTCGGATACGCAGTATTTT
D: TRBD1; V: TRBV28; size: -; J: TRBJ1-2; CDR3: CASNIQGGYGYTF; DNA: TGTGCCAGCAACATACAGGGGGGCTATGGCTACACCTTC
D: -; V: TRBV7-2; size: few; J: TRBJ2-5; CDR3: CASSLDAGKTQYF; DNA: TGTGCCAGCAGCTTAGATGCAGGGAAGACCCAGTACTTC
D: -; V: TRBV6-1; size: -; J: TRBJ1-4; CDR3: CASSEGRSEKLFF; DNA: TGTGCCAGCAGTGAAGGCCGGTCTGAAAAACTGTTTTTT
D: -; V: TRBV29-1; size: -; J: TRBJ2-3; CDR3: CSVVGGPRTDTQYF; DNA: TGCAGCGTTGTCGGGGGGCCTCGTACTGATACGCAGTATTTT
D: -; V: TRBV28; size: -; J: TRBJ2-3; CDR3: CASSPRGGASTDTQYF; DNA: TGTGCCAGCAGTCCCCGGGGCGGGGCTAGCACAGATACGCAGTATTTT
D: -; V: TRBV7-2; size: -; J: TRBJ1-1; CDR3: CASSSNTGFGDTEAFF; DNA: TGTGCCAGCAGCTCCAACACAGGGTTTGGTGACACTGAAGCTTTCTTT
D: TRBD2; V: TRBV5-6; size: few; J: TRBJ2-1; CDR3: CASSSLTGIPGLEFNEQFF; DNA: TGTGCCAGCAGCTCGTTGACGGGTATACCGGGACTAGAATTCAATGAGCAGTTCTTC
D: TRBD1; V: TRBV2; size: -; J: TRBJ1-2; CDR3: CASSERTGFSGYTF; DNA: TGTGCCAGCAGTGAACGGACAGGGTTTTCTGGCTACACCTTC
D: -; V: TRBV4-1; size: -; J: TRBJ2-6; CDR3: CASTLQGGSSGANVLTF; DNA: TGCGCCAGCACACTTCAGGGGGGAAGCTCTGGGGCCAACGTCCTGACTTTC
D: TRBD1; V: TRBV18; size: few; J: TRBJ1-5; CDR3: CASSPESRGDQPQHF; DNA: TGTGCCAGCTCACCGGAGAGCAGGGGGGATCAGCCCCAGCATTTT
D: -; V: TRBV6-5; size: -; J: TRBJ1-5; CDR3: CASSYRVGGDQPQHF; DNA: TGTGCCAGCAGTTACAGGGTGGGGGGGGATCAGCCCCAGCATTTT
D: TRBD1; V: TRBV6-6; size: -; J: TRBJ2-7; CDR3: CASRTGMGSYEQYF; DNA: TGTGCCAGCAGGACAGGGATGGGGTCCTACGAGCAGTACTTC
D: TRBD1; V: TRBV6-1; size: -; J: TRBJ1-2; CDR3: CASSEGTVLIANYGYTF; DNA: TGTGCCAGCAGTGAGGGGACAGTGCTCATAGCCAACTATGGCTACACCTTC
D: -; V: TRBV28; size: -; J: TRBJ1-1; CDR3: CASSLGRGVRGAFF; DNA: TGTGCCAGCAGTTTGGGGAGGGGGGTACGGGGAGCTTTCTTT
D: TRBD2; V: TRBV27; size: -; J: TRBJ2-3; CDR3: CASSLTAGGGTDTQYF; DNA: TGTGCCAGCAGTTTAACCGCGGGGGGGGGCACAGATACGCAGTATTTT
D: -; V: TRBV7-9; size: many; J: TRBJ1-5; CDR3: CASSLTGEQPQHF; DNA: TGTGCCAGCAGCTTGACAGGCGAGCAGCCCCAGCATTTT
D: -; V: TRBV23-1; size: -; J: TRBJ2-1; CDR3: CASSQSQGYNEQFF; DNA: TGCGCCAGCAGTCAATCGCAGGGGTACAATGAGCAGTTCTTC
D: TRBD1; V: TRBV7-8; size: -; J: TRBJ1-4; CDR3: CASSTGQSTNEKLFF; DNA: TGTGCCAGCAGCACGGGACAGTCAACTAATGAAAAACTGTTTTTT
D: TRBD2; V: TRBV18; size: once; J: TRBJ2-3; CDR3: CASSPNSGGAGDTQYF; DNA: TGTGCCAGCTCACCAAATAGCGGGGGGGCCGGAGATACGCAGTATTTT
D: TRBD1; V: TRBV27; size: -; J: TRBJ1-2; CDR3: CASSPGPTGRRWGYTF; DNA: TGTGCCAGCAGCCCGGGGCCGACAGGGCGTAGATGGGGCTACACCTTC
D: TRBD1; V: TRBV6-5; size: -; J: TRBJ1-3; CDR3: CASSYLGQGAGNTIYF; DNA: TGTGCCAGCAGTTACTTGGGACAGGGGGCTGGAAACACCATATATTTT
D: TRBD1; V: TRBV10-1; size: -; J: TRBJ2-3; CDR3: CASSRNRGSTDTQYF; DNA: TGCGCCAGCAGTCGTAACAGGGGGTCTACAGATACGCAGTATTTT
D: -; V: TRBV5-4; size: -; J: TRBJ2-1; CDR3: CASTYSLGSYNEQFF; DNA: TGTGCCAGCACCTACTCGCTAGGGAGCTACAATGAGCAGTTCTTC
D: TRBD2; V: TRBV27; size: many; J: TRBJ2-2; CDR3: CASSLRGGGTGELFF; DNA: TGTGCCAGCAGTTTACGGGGGGGAGGGACCGGGGAGCTGTTTTTT
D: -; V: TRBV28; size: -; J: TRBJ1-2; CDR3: CASSPSGLSYGYTF; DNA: TGTGCCAGCAGTCCTTCGGGTCTCTCCTATGGCTACACCTTC
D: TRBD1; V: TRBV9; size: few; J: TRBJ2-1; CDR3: CASSVDPGGSDHQIDEQFF; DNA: TGTGCCAGCAGCGTAGACCCAGGGGGCTCAGATCACCAAATCGATGAGCAGTTCTTC
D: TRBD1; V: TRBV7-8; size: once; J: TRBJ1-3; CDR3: CASSGGQAFSGNTIYF; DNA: TGTGCCAGCAGCGGAGGACAGGCGTTCTCTGGAAACACCATATATTTT
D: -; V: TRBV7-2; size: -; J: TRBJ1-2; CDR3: CASSLDARATNYGYTF; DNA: TGTGCCAGCAGCTTAGACGCCAGGGCCACTAACTATGGCTACACCTTC
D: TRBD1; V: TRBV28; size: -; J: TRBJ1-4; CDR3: CASSSPRDRANEKLFF; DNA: TGTGCCAGCAGTTCCCCGCGGGACAGAGCTAATGAAAAACTGTTTTTT
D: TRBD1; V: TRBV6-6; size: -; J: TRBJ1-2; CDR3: CASSSPQGNYGYTF; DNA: TGTGCCAGCAGTTCACCACAGGGGAACTATGGCTACACCTTC
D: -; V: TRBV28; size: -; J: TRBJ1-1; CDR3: CASTESGSNTEAFF; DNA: TGTGCCAGCACGGAATCAGGATCAAACACTGAAGCTTTCTTT
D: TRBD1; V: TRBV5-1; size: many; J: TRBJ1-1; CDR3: CASSSGTGAMNTEAFF; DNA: TGCGCCAGCAGCTCGGGGACAGGGGCCATGAACACTGAAGCTTTCTTT
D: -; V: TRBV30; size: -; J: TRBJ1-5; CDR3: CAWSGEQGGNQPQHF; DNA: TGTGCCTGGAGTGGCGAACAGGGTGGCAATCAGCCCCAGCATTTT
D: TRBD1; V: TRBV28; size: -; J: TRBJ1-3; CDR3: CASSFEGAGIRNTIYF; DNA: TGTGCCAGCAGTTTTGAGGGGGCAGGTATTCGAAACACCATATATTTT
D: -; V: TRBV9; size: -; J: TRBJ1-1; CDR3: CASSAQLRGQTNTEAFF; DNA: TGTGCCAGCAGCGCCCAATTAAGAGGGCAGACGAACACTGAAGCTTTCTTT
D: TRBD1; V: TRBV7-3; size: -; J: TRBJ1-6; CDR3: CASGVQGNSPLHF; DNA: TGTGCCAGCGGAGTACAGGGGAATTCACCCCTCCACTTT
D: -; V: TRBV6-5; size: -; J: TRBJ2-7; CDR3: CASSYLYEQYF; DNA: TGTGCCAGCAGTTACCTCTACGAGCAGTACTTC
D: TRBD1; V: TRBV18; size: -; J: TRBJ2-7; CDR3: CASSPQGQGDEQYF; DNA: TGTGCCAGCTCACCACAGGGACAGGGGGACGAGCAGTACTTC
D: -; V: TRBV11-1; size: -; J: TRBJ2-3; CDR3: CASSFSVGGTTDTQYF; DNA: TGTGCCAGCAGCTTCTCTGTGGGGGGAACGACGGATACGCAGTATTTT
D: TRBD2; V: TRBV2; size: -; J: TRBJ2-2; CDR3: CASIPTSSGGELFF; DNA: TGTGCCAGCATCCCGACTAGCTCCGGCGGGGAGCTGTTTTTT
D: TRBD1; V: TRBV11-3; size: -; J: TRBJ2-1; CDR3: CASSSGTGIYNEQFF; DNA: TGTGCCAGCAGCTCCGGGACAGGGATCTACAATGAGCAGTTCTTC